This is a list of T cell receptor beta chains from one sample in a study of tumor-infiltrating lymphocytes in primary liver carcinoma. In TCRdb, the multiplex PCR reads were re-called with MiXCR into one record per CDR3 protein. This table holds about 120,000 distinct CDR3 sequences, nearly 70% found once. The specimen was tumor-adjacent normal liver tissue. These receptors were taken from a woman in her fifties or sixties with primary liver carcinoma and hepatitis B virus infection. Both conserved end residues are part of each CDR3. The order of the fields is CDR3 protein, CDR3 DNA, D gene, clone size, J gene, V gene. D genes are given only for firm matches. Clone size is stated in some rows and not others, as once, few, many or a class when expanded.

CDR3aa: CSVEESGGNQPQHF
CDR3nt: TGCAGCGTTGAAGAGTCGGGGGGGAATCAGCCCCAGCATTTT
d_gene: NA
abundance: many
j_gene: TRBJ1-5
v_gene: TRBV29-1

CDR3aa: CARSPGTSGNYEGFF
CDR3nt: TGTGCCAGAAGCCCAGGGACTAGCGGGAACTATGAGGGGTTCTTC
d_gene: TRBD2
abundance: NA
j_gene: TRBJ2-1
v_gene: TRBV11-3

CDR3aa: CVSSLTNGSSYEQYF
CDR3nt: TGTGTCAGCAGTTTGACTAACGGGAGCTCCTACGAGCAGTACTTC
d_gene: NA
abundance: NA
j_gene: TRBJ2-7
v_gene: TRBV6-5

CDR3aa: CASSFTGQTYEQYF
CDR3nt: TGTGCCAGCAGCTTCACGGGACAAACCTACGAGCAGTACTTC
d_gene: NA
abundance: medium-sized
j_gene: TRBJ2-7
v_gene: TRBV11-2

CDR3aa: CASSQDPRPYEQYF
CDR3nt: TGTGCCAGCAGCCAAGATCCTCGGCCCTACGAGCAGTACTTC
d_gene: NA
abundance: NA
j_gene: TRBJ2-7
v_gene: TRBV4-2

CDR3aa: CASSPRAGWEQYF
CDR3nt: TGTGCCAGCAGTCCCCGGGCAGGATGGGAGCAATACTTC
d_gene: NA
abundance: NA
j_gene: TRBJ2-7
v_gene: TRBV6-1

CDR3aa: CASSLQGLGETQYF
CDR3nt: TGTGCCAGCAGCTTACAGGGGCTGGGGGAGACCCAGTACTTC
d_gene: NA
abundance: medium-sized
j_gene: TRBJ2-5
v_gene: TRBV11-2

CDR3aa: CVKPYGEQFF
CDR3nt: TGTGTCAAACCTTACGGTGAGCAGTTCTTC
d_gene: NA
abundance: NA
j_gene: TRBJ2-1
v_gene: TRBV19

CDR3aa: CASSQGLRWAHTDTQYF
CDR3nt: TGCGCCAGCAGCCAGGGGCTACGGTGGGCCCACACAGATACGCAGTATTTT
d_gene: NA
abundance: many
j_gene: TRBJ2-3
v_gene: TRBV4-1

CDR3aa: CASSSSPSGRIRNVQFF
CDR3nt: TGTGCCAGCAGCTCGTCCCCTAGCGGGAGGATTAGGAATGTGCAGTTCTTC
d_gene: TRBD2
abundance: NA
j_gene: TRBJ2-1
v_gene: TRBV7-8

CDR3aa: CAISEQRQGVLSNTQYF
CDR3nt: TGTGCCATCAGTGAGCAACGACAGGGGGTCCTCTCAAATACGCAGTATTTT
d_gene: TRBD1
abundance: NA
j_gene: TRBJ2-3
v_gene: TRBV10-3

CDR3aa: CANSQGWDRHAGNTIYF
CDR3nt: TGTGCCAACAGCCAAGGGTGGGACCGTCACGCTGGAAACACCATATATTTT
d_gene: NA
abundance: NA
j_gene: TRBJ1-3
v_gene: TRBV6-5

CDR3aa: CAGNLGTGGPNYGYTF
CDR3nt: TGTGCCGGCAACCTAGGGACAGGAGGCCCTAACTATGGCTACACCTTC
d_gene: TRBD1
abundance: NA
j_gene: TRBJ1-2
v_gene: TRBV9

CDR3aa: CVSSRDPLADTRYF
CDR3nt: TGTGTCAGCAGCCGGGACCCCCTAGCAGATACGCGGTATTTT
d_gene: NA
abundance: NA
j_gene: TRBJ2-3
v_gene: TRBV5-5

CDR3aa: CASGGQDHRETQYF
CDR3nt: TGTGCCAGCGGTGGACAGGATCATAGAGAGACCCAGTACTTC
d_gene: TRBD1
abundance: NA
j_gene: TRBJ2-5
v_gene: TRBV12-3/TRBV12-4

CDR3aa: CSVQPSGTSASSFNEQFF
CDR3nt: TGCAGCGTTCAGCCCAGCGGGACTAGCGCGAGCTCCTTCAATGAGCAATTCTTC
d_gene: TRBD2
abundance: NA
j_gene: TRBJ2-1
v_gene: TRBV29-1

CDR3aa: CTSSPTTPINTEAFF
CDR3nt: TGTACCAGCAGTCCGACCACTCCCATTAACACTGAAGCTTTCTTT
d_gene: NA
abundance: NA
j_gene: TRBJ1-1
v_gene: TRBV28

CDR3aa: CTIGGMGEKLVF
CDR3nt: TGTACCATTGGGGGAATGGGGGAAAAATTGGTTTTT
d_gene: NA
abundance: NA
j_gene: TRBJ1-4
v_gene: TRBV29-1

CDR3aa: CANSRDSYGYTF
CDR3nt: TGCGCCAACAGCCGAGACTCATATGGCTACACCTTC
d_gene: NA
abundance: NA
j_gene: TRBJ1-2
v_gene: TRBV5-1

CDR3aa: CISSLRTSGSYYNEQFF
CDR3nt: TGTATCAGCAGCTTGCGGACTAGCGGGAGCTACTACAATGAGCAGTTCTTC
d_gene: TRBD2
abundance: NA
j_gene: TRBJ2-1
v_gene: TRBV5-6

CDR3aa: CSVEMRQVPNTEAFF
CDR3nt: TGCAGCGTTGAAATGCGGCAGGTACCGAACACTGAAGCTTTCTTT
d_gene: NA
abundance: many
j_gene: TRBJ1-1
v_gene: TRBV29-1

CDR3aa: CSATTEGDTQYF
CDR3nt: TGCAGTGCGACGACAGAGGGAGATACGCAGTATTTC
d_gene: NA
abundance: NA
j_gene: TRBJ2-3
v_gene: TRBV29-1

CDR3aa: CASGDGYLAGGEGNEQFF
CDR3nt: TGCGCCAGCGGTGACGGGTACCTAGCGGGTGGGGAAGGGAATGAGCAGTTCTTC
d_gene: TRBD2
abundance: NA
j_gene: TRBJ2-1
v_gene: TRBV4-1

CDR3aa: CASSYSRPSQETQYF
CDR3nt: TGTGCCAGCAGTTACTCGCGGCCAAGCCAAGAGACCCAGTACTTC
d_gene: NA
abundance: many
j_gene: TRBJ2-5
v_gene: TRBV6-5

CDR3aa: CASSNRAGGTGTQYF
CDR3nt: TGTGCCAGCAGTAACAGGGCCGGGGGGACCGGGACCCAGTACTTC
d_gene: NA
abundance: few
j_gene: TRBJ2-5
v_gene: TRBV6-5

CDR3aa: CASADTGFSVRYSTDTQYF
CDR3nt: TGTGCCAGCGCCGATACAGGGTTCAGTGTCCGCTATTCTACAGATACGCAGTATTTT
d_gene: NA
abundance: NA
j_gene: TRBJ2-3
v_gene: TRBV6-5

CDR3aa: CNVRLWASGNYEQFF
CDR3nt: NA
d_gene: NA
abundance: NA
j_gene: TRBJ2-1
v_gene: TRBV29-1

CDR3aa: CTTSYLIGDRGHNEQFF
CDR3nt: TGTACCACCAGTTACCTTATAGGGGACAGGGGTCACAATGAGCAGTTCTTC
d_gene: TRBD1
abundance: NA
j_gene: TRBJ2-1
v_gene: TRBV6-2/TRBV6-3

CDR3aa: CASSPGLGFDNEQFF
CDR3nt: TGTGCCAGCAGCCCCGGACTAGGGTTCGACAATGAGCAGTTCTTC
d_gene: TRBD2
abundance: many
j_gene: TRBJ2-1
v_gene: TRBV14

CDR3aa: CASSEAKARLDTETFF
CDR3nt: TGTGCCAGCAGTGAAGCGAAGGCGAGGCTGGACACCGAAACTTTCTTT
d_gene: NA
abundance: NA
j_gene: TRBJ1-1
v_gene: TRBV6-1

CDR3aa: CSVEGGLPSYIEQFF
CDR3nt: TGTAGCGTTGAAGGGGGACTCCCCTCCTACATTGAGCAGTTCTTC
d_gene: NA
abundance: NA
j_gene: TRBJ2-1
v_gene: TRBV29-1

CDR3aa: CASSPLPGGEETQYF
CDR3nt: TGTGCCAGCAGTCCCCTGCCAGGGGGCGAGGAGACCCAGTACTTC
d_gene: TRBD1
abundance: NA
j_gene: TRBJ2-5
v_gene: TRBV7-3

CDR3aa: CSVVVWGVGNTGELFF
CDR3nt: TGCAGCGTTGTAGTTTGGGGTGTGGGGAACACCGGGGAGCTGTTTTTT
d_gene: NA
abundance: NA
j_gene: TRBJ2-2
v_gene: TRBV29-1

CDR3aa: CASNGEVGRAYNEQFF
CDR3nt: TGCGCCAGCAATGGTGAAGTGGGAAGGGCTTACAATGAGCAGTTCTTC
d_gene: NA
abundance: NA
j_gene: TRBJ2-1
v_gene: TRBV10-2

CDR3aa: CASSYRDLEAGKLFF
CDR3nt: TGTGCCAGCAGTTACAGGGACCTCGAGGCCGGGAAGCTGTTTTTT
d_gene: NA
abundance: NA
j_gene: TRBJ2-2
v_gene: TRBV6-5

CDR3aa: CASSWGQGLAKNIQYF
CDR3nt: TGTGCCAGCAGTTGGGGGCAGGGATTAGCCAAAAACATTCAGTACTTC
d_gene: NA
abundance: NA
j_gene: TRBJ2-4
v_gene: TRBV28

CDR3aa: CVSSLGTSGKLGRFF
CDR3nt: TGTGTCAGCAGCTTAGGAACTAGCGGGAAGCTTGGGCGGTTCTTC
d_gene: TRBD2
abundance: NA
j_gene: TRBJ2-1
v_gene: TRBV11-3

CDR3aa: CVSSLTIDIEAFF
CDR3nt: TGTGTCAGCAGCTTAACCATAGACATTGAAGCTTTCTTT
d_gene: NA
abundance: NA
j_gene: TRBJ1-1
v_gene: TRBV11-2

CDR3aa: CAISQPTGGGYGYTF
CDR3nt: TGTGCCATCAGCCAACCCACAGGGGGGGGCTATGGCTACACATTC
d_gene: TRBD1
abundance: NA
j_gene: TRBJ1-2
v_gene: TRBV5-4

CDR3aa: CASSPNDRGQTEAFF
CDR3nt: TGTGCCAGCAGCCCTAACGACAGGGGACAGACTGAAGCTTTCTTT
d_gene: TRBD1
abundance: medium-sized
j_gene: TRBJ1-1
v_gene: TRBV11-3

CDR3aa: CASSLTGATNEKLFF
CDR3nt: TGTGCCAGCAGCTTGACAGGCGCAACTAATGAAAAACTGTTTTTT
d_gene: NA
abundance: many
j_gene: TRBJ1-4
v_gene: TRBV5-5

CDR3aa: CAGSEWLGEKLFF
CDR3nt: TGTGCTGGCAGCGAGTGGCTGGGTGAAAAACTGTTTTTT
d_gene: NA
abundance: few
j_gene: TRBJ1-4
v_gene: TRBV11-2

CDR3aa: CSVGSGSSVWTDMQYF
CDR3nt: TGCAGCGTCGGTAGCGGGAGTTCGGTATGGACAGATATGCAGTATTTT
d_gene: TRBD2
abundance: NA
j_gene: TRBJ2-3
v_gene: TRBV29-1

CDR3aa: CASGGPDRVGGNQPQHF
CDR3nt: TGTGCCAGCGGTGGCCCGGACAGGGTTGGGGGCAATCAGCCTCAGCATTTT
d_gene: TRBD1
abundance: NA
j_gene: TRBJ1-5
v_gene: TRBV6-1

CDR3aa: CASSFRRVRRGGHGNTIYF
CDR3nt: TGTGCCAGCAGTTTTCGGAGGGTCCGAAGAGGGGGACATGGAAACACCATATATTTT
d_gene: NA
abundance: NA
j_gene: TRBJ1-3
v_gene: TRBV28

CDR3aa: CASNYRLEDGYTF
CDR3nt: TGTGCCAGCAATTACAGGTTGGAGGATGGCTACACCTTC
d_gene: NA
abundance: NA
j_gene: TRBJ1-2
v_gene: TRBV6-5

CDR3aa: CASSRTGWGGNSPHHF
CDR3nt: TGTGCCAGCAGCAGAACAGGGTGGGGGGGCAATTCACCCCACCACTTT
d_gene: NA
abundance: NA
j_gene: TRBJ1-6
v_gene: TRBV2

CDR3aa: CSVHGFAAGGVGTQYF
CDR3nt: TGCAGCGTCCACGGATTCGCGGCGGGAGGTGTCGGTACGCAGTATTTT
d_gene: TRBD2
abundance: NA
j_gene: TRBJ2-3
v_gene: TRBV29-1

CDR3aa: CASSFGLAGAPDRETQYF
CDR3nt: TGTGCCAGCAGTTTTGGACTAGCGGGAGCCCCCGACCGAGAGACCCAGTACTTC
d_gene: TRBD2
abundance: NA
j_gene: TRBJ2-5
v_gene: TRBV28